Listed here are 26 T cell receptor beta chains from one sample, sequenced in a study of blood T cell repertoires in COVID-19. Sequencing used immunoSEQ multiplex PCR; TCRdb keeps in-frame clones, though not all of them. The data show about 65,000 clones, 75% to 85% seen once. The sequenced material came from peripheral blood. The receptor set was obtained from a man aged 50 to 60 with COVID-19, enrolled during active disease.

This sequence joins TRBV24-1 and TRBJ2-7, with D uncertain. The CDR3 runs to 13 residues. V was shortened by 5 bases and J by 0 bases, with 7 bases between the two germline ends. Germline assignment: CDR1 KGHDR and CDR2 SFDVKD. The CDR3 sequence: CATSGHNSYEQYF. The CDR3 DNA follows: TGTGCCACCAGTGGCCACAACTCCTACGAGCAGTACTTC.

This clone is a singleton in its sample. For the CDR3, the DNA is TGTGCCACCAGAGCAGGGGGCGATGAGACCCAGTACTTC. Its translation is CATRAGGDETQYF. This chain connects TRBV15 to TRBJ2-5; TRBD1 matches at 8 bases. Germline CDR1 is LNHNV and CDR2 is YYDKDF (reference sequence). J was trimmed by 5 bases and V by 6 bases; bases with no gene match: 5. The CDR3 totals 13 residues.

The rearrangement links TRBV6-2 or TRBV6-3 to TRBJ2-4; a weak D match, TRBD1 (5 bases). There are 13 residues in the CDR3. V was trimmed by 0 bases and J by 7 bases, leaving 7 bases between them. CDR1 MNHEY and CDR2 SVGEGT come from the germline V gene. CDR3 in amino acids: CASSYSGRNIQYF. CDR3 nucleotides: TGTGCCAGCAGTTACTCGGGGCGGAACATTCAGTACTTC.

The rearrangement uses TRBV7-9 and TRBJ2-7; 15 nucleotides agree with TRBD2. The length of the CDR3 is 15 residues. The V segment lost 5 bases and the J segment 7 bases; nucleotides outside the gene matches: 6. In germline, CDR1 is SEHNR, CDR2 FQNEAQ (reference sequence). CDR3 sequence reads: CASSPRTSGRGEQYF. CDR3 DNA sequence: TGTGCCAGCAGCCCCCGGACTAGCGGGAGGGGTGAGCAGTACTTC.

The chain recombines TRBV30 with TRBJ2-7; 11 bases match TRBD2. Germline CDR1 GTSNPN, CDR2 SVGIG (reference sequence). The CDR3 covers 14 residues. The junction had 7 bases not matched to a gene; V was cut back by 2 bases and J by 7 bases. The CDR3 is CAWSKLAGGGEQYF. The CDR3 bases are TGTGCCTGGAGTAAGCTAGCGGGAGGTGGAGAGCAGTACTTC.

This CDR3 reads CATSTGEGYGYTF. CDR3 in DNA: TGTGCCACCAGTACCGGGGAAGGCTATGGCTACACCTTC. The chain joins TRBV24-1 to TRBJ1-2; unclear D gene. The germline gives CDR1 KGHDR, CDR2 SFDVKD. The CDR3 loop spans 13 amino acids. The germline V and J ends were trimmed by 6 bases and 4 bases, with 11 bases remaining between them.

The chain recombines TRBV29-1 with TRBJ2-5; 7 positions match TRBD2. This CDR3 has 13 residues. Per germline, CDR1 SQVTM and CDR2 ANQGSEA. V trimming: 8 bases; J trimming: 5 bases; junction bases outside the gene matches: 11. The CDR3 DNA reads as TGCAGCCTCCGAACGGACGGGGGGGAGACCCAGTACTTC. It codes for CSLRTDGGETQYF.

This clone was seen only a few times. The chain uses TRBV24-1 and TRBJ2-5; 10 bases match TRBD2. Trimming took 2 bases from V and 5 from J; bases not matched to a gene: 4. The length of the CDR3 is 15 residues. Germline CDR1 reads KGHDR; CDR2 reads SFDVKD. The CDR3 sequence: CATSDSWTSGETQYF. CDR3 nucleotide sequence: TGTGCCACCAGTGATTCCTGGACTAGCGGCGAGACCCAGTACTTC.

This clone showed up just a few times. The rearrangement links TRBV30 to TRBJ1-1; D remains ambiguous. V gave up 0 bases and J gave up 5 bases, with 10 bases separating them. Germline V gives CDR1 GTSNPN, CDR2 SVGIG (reference sequence). The CDR3 spans 13 residues. CDR3 DNA sequence: TGTGCCTGGAGTGTACAGCACGGAACTGAAGCTTTCTTT. It codes for CAWSVQHGTEAFF.

The chain has TRBV7-9 and TRBJ1-1; the D is unclear. Per germline, CDR1 SEHNR and CDR2 FQNEAQ (reference sequence). The CDR3 runs 12 residues. Trimming pared 5 bases from V and 1 base from J, leaving 5 bases between. DNA for the CDR3: TGTGCCAGCAGCGCCGGGAACACTGAAGCTTTCTTT. This gives the protein CASSAGNTEAFF.

This chain uses TRBV6-5 with TRBJ2-7; TRBD1 aligns across 7 bases. Germline V gene sequence: CDR1 MNHEY, CDR2 SVGAGI. The CDR3 is made up of 12 amino acids. The V gene end was trimmed by 10 bases and the J gene end by 2 bases; junction bases not matched to a gene: 5. This chain's CDR3 is CATDRITYEQYF. CDR3 in DNA: TGTGCCACGGACAGGATTACCTACGAGCAGTACTTC.

The chain uses TRBV28 and TRBJ1-6; no firm D call. The germline V gene has CDR1 MDHEN and CDR2 SYDVKM. The CDR3 sequence is 15 residues long. Trimming cost V 2 bases and J 7 bases, with 12 bases left between them. CDR3 amino acids: CASSLRGMQNSPLHF. CDR3 nucleotide sequence: TGTGCCAGCAGTTTAAGAGGGATGCAGAATTCACCCCTCCACTTT.

The chain combines TRBV25-1 with TRBJ1-1; a possible D gene is TRBD1 (5 bases). The CDR3 is made up of 13 amino acids. Per the germline V gene, CDR1 is MGHDK and CDR2 is SYGVNS. Trimming removed 4 bases from V and 5 bases from J, with 11 bases in between. CDR3 DNA sequence: TGTGCCAGCAGTGGCCCCGGGACTACTGAAGCTTTCTTT. It is translated as CASSGPGTTEAFF.

The rearrangement joins TRBV18 to TRBJ1-3; a weak D match, TRBD1 (6 bases). Trimming took off 0 bases at V and 1 base at J, with 13 bases between the two ends. Germline loops: CDR1 KGHSH, CDR2 LQKENI. The CDR3 spans 17 residues. CDR3 bases: TGTGCCAGCTCACCACCGGTCAGGGGAAGTTCTGGAAACACCATATATTTT. As protein: CASSPPVRGSSGNTIYF.

The V gene is TRBV3-1 (or the pseudogene TRBV3-2), the J gene TRBJ2-2; the D is unclear. Deletions cut 1 base from V and 5 bases from J, with 11 bases between. Germline CDR1 reads LGHDT; CDR2 reads YNNKEL (reference sequence). The CDR3 runs to 15 residues. The chain's CDR3 is CASSQGVADTGELFF. CDR3 DNA sequence: TGTGCCAGCAGCCAAGGAGTGGCGGATACCGGGGAGCTGTTTTTT.

The chain has TRBV28 and TRBJ1-5, with 7 bases that match TRBD1. The CDR3 has 17 residues. Per the germline V gene, CDR1 is MDHEN and CDR2 is SYDVKM. After removal of 4 bases from V and 1 base from J, the junction contained 10 bases not matched to a gene. The CDR3 sequence: CASSSPTLGQSNQPQHF. The CDR3 DNA follows: TGTGCCAGCAGTTCCCCCACTCTGGGACAGAGCAATCAGCCCCAGCATTTT.

The table lists this clone with a few counts. This chain links TRBV19 with TRBJ1-1; TRBD1 matches at 10 bases. The CDR3 has 15 amino acids. Germline V gives CDR1 LNHDA, CDR2 SQIVND (reference sequence). Trimming at V came to 5 bases and at J to 5 bases, leaving 8 bases not matched to a gene. The CDR3 sequence is CASSLTDRGGTEAFF. Here the CDR3 DNA reads TGTGCCAGTAGTCTGACGGACAGGGGGGGGACTGAAGCTTTCTTT.

CDR3: CAWSVLGPGTEKSLEQYF. The CDR3 DNA reads as TGTGCCTGGAGTGTACTGGGGCCCGGGACAGAAAAATCTCTCGAGCAGTACTTC. V is TRBV30 and J is TRBJ2-7; 7 positions match TRBD1. Unmatched junction bases numbered 20, after V lost 0 bases and J lost 6 bases. CDR1 GTSNPN and CDR2 SVGIG come from the germline V gene (reference sequence). This CDR3 spans 18 amino acids.

This clone was picked up a small number of times. The V call is TRBV4-3, the J call TRBJ1-3; TRBD1 matches at 7 bases. This CDR3 is built from 13 residues. Trimming took 0 bases from V and 10 from J; bases not matched to a gene: 3. The germline V gene has CDR1 LGHNA and CDR2 YSLEER. CDR3 loop: CASSQEQGDTIYF. As DNA, the CDR3 is TGCGCCAGCAGCCAAGAGCAGGGGGATACCATATATTTT.

About this clone itself: Germline and junction disagree at one end, which may indicate a read error. V gene TRBV6-5 combines with J gene TRBJ1-2; weak D call: TRBD1 (5 bases). This CDR3 is built from 13 residues. Germline V gives CDR1 MNHEY, CDR2 SVGAGI. The CDR3 sequence: CASSDSGDWGYTF. The CDR3 bases are TGTGCCAGCAGTGACTCTGGGGACTGGGGCTACACCTTC.

The rearrangement joins TRBV18 to TRBJ2-1; 7 nucleotides agree with TRBD1. CDR1 and CDR2 (germline): KGHSH, LQKENI. This CDR3 is 13 amino acids long. With 3 bases clipped from V and 7 bases from J, the junction kept 3 bases outside the gene matches. The CDR3 protein is CASSPGTDNEQFF. The CDR3 nucleotides are TGTGCCAGCTCACCGGGGACAGATAATGAGCAGTTCTTC.

V usage is TRBV5-6 and J usage is TRBJ2-7; D might be TRBD2 (6 bases). V was pared by 4 bases and J by 4 bases, with 9 bases between. Germline loops: CDR1 SGHDT, CDR2 YYEEEE. The CDR3 extends over 12 amino acids. The CDR3 spells CASSAGLYEQYF. Written as DNA, the CDR3 is TGTGCCAGCAGCGCGGGACTTTACGAGCAGTACTTC.

This sequence joins TRBV7-6 and TRBJ1-1, with D tentatively TRBD1 (6 bases). The germline V and J ends were trimmed by 4 bases and 8 bases, with 14 bases remaining between them. Germline values: CDR1 SGHVS, CDR2 FNYEAQ. This CDR3 region has 13 residues. CDR3 bases: TGTGCCAGCAGCTCCAATGGACAGTCGGAAGCTTTCTTT. Translation gives CASSSNGQSEAFF.

The V gene is TRBV5-5, the J gene TRBJ2-7, with D perhaps TRBD1 (6 bases). V was cut by 0 bases and J by 7 bases, with 14 bases left in between. The CDR3 consists of 14 residues. Germline values: CDR1 SGHKS, CDR2 YYEKEE (reference sequence). The CDR3 DNA follows: TGTGCCAGCAGCTTGGGGGACACGTACCTAGAGCAGTACTTC. Protein product: CASSLGDTYLEQYF.

This chain connects TRBV4-1 to TRBJ1-6, with D possibly being TRBD1 (6 bases). The CDR3 covers 16 residues. V was clipped by 0 bases and J by 9 bases, with 15 bases between them. The germline V gene has CDR1 MGHRA and CDR2 YSYEKL. CDR3 amino acids: CASSQEGAGQRSPLHF. DNA for the CDR3: TGCGCCAGCAGCCAAGAGGGGGCAGGGCAGCGTTCACCCCTCCACTTT.

This chain joins TRBV5-4 and TRBJ1-1; D uncertain. V was trimmed by 3 bases and J by 3 bases, leaving 6 bases between them. This CDR3 region has 12 residues. Germline-derived CDR1 and CDR2 are SGHNT and YYREEE (reference sequence). The CDR3 sequence: CASSSLYTEAFF. DNA for the CDR3: TGTGCCAGCAGCTCGTTGTACACTGAAGCTTTCTTT.